Below are 21 T cell receptor beta chains sequenced from a single sample in a study of T cell responses to AZD1222 COVID-19 vaccine. The protocol was immunoSEQ multiplex PCR, while the TCRdb copy is restricted to in-frame clones and leaves out a portion. The data hold 200,000 or so clones, with 90% to 95% observed a single time. Sequencing was performed on peripheral blood, taken 28 days after the second AZD1222 dose. These TCRs come from an adult who received the AZD1222 COVID-19 vaccine.

The chain employs TRBV29-1 and TRBJ1-5; 11 nucleotides agree with TRBD1. This CDR3 is 14 amino acids long. Germline V gene data show CDR1 as SQVTM and CDR2 as ANQGSEA. After removal of 6 bases from V and 5 bases from J, the junction contained 6 bases not matched to a gene. Here the CDR3 reads CSVSGTGGDQPQHF. The CDR3 nucleotides read TGCAGCGTATCCGGGACAGGGGGGGATCAGCCCCAGCATTTT.

Comment on this clone: This CDR3 is also generated by other DNA sequences in the sample. The chain recombines TRBV18 with TRBJ1-2; TRBD1 might be the D (5 bases). The germline V gene encodes CDR1 KGHSH and CDR2 LQKENI. This CDR3 contains 13 residues. Deletions cut 2 bases from V and 3 bases from J, with 7 bases between. CDR3 nucleotides: TGTGCCAGCTCACCAGGGGCAGACTATGGCTACACCTTC. Protein: CASSPGADYGYTF.

J is TRBJ2-5 and V is TRBV6-5, with D unclear. V lost 7 bases and J lost 9, with 24 bases in between. The CDR3 consists of 15 residues. CDR1 is MNHEY and CDR2 is SVGAGI in the germline V gene. The DNA for the CDR3 is TGTGCCAGCACCACCTCGCCAGGTGCCGAGATGTCCCAGTACTTC. Translated, it gives CASTTSPGAEMSQYF.

The rearrangement links TRBV5-6 to TRBJ2-7; the D gene is possibly TRBD2 (5 bases). Germline V gives CDR1 SGHDT, CDR2 YYEEEE. V lost 2 bases to trimming and J lost 0 bases, with 15 bases between them. The CDR3 length is 16 residues. CDR3 sequence: CASSFQGLGSSYEQYF. In nucleotides, the CDR3 is TGTGCCAGCAGCTTCCAAGGACTGGGGTCCTCCTACGAGCAGTACTTC.

The chain carries TRBV10-3 and TRBJ1-2; 8 positions match TRBD1. The CDR3 is 15 residues long. Germline-derived CDR1 and CDR2 are ENHRY and SYGVKD. V was clipped by 0 bases and J by 4 bases; unmatched bases: 4. The CDR3 sequence is CAISESSGGFYGYTF. The CDR3 DNA reads as TGTGCCATCAGTGAGTCATCAGGGGGCTTCTATGGCTACACCTTC.

This chain links TRBV4-2 with TRBJ1-5, with D possibly TRBD1 on 5 matching bases. Germline CDR1 is LGHNA and CDR2 is YNFKEQ. V was clipped by 0 bases and J by 13 bases, with 19 bases between them. The CDR3 runs to 15 residues. The CDR3, as DNA: TGTGCCAGCAGCCAAGATACGGGGAGGTGGGGCAGGCAGCATTTT. Translation gives CASSQDTGRWGRQHF.

The chain links TRBV21-1 to TRBJ2-1. TRBV21-1 represents a pseudogene. The CDR3 is made up of 19 amino acids. Written as DNA, the CDR3 is TGTGCCAGCAGCAAAGCGCTGAACAAGGGCCGTAGCTCCTACAATGAGCAGTTCTTC. Translated: CASSKALNKGRSSYNEQFF.

The chain combines TRBV27 with TRBJ1-2; TRBD1 agrees at 7 bases. This CDR3 is built from 15 residues. Germline-derived CDR1 and CDR2 are MNHEY and SMNVEV (reference sequence). After removal of 5 bases from V and 1 base from J, the junction contained 7 bases not matched to a gene. The CDR3 reads CASSMTGTGNYGYTF. The CDR3 coding sequence is TGTGCCAGCAGTATGACAGGGACCGGTAACTATGGCTACACCTTC.

V usage is TRBV9 and J usage is TRBJ2-7, with 7 positions matching TRBD2. J was trimmed by 0 bases and V by 3 bases; bases with no gene match: 9. Per the germline V gene, CDR1 is SGDLS and CDR2 is YYNGEE. CDR3 length: 16 residues. As DNA, the CDR3 is TGTGCCAGCAGCGAAAGGGGAGGGTGGGGCTCCTACGAGCAGTACTTC. Its translation is CASSERGGWGSYEQYF.

The V and J genes are TRBV27 and TRBJ1-1; D not certain. The CDR3 loop spans 13 amino acids. V was trimmed by 3 bases and J by 1 base, leaving 6 bases between them. Germline CDR1 MNHEY, CDR2 SMNVEV (reference sequence). CDR3 in DNA: TGTGCCAGCAGTTTGACCCCGAACACTGAAGCTTTCTTT. It codes for CASSLTPNTEAFF.

V usage is TRBV6-5 and J usage is TRBJ1-3; 7 positions agree with TRBD1. Germline CDR1 reads MNHEY; CDR2 reads SVGAGI. The length of the CDR3 is 13 residues. The J segment lost 4 bases and the V segment lost 6 bases, leaving 3 bases of the junction unmatched. CDR3 coding DNA: TGTGCCAGCAGGACAGGGAGGGGAAACACCATATATTTT. This codes for CASRTGRGNTIYF.

The J gene is TRBJ1-6, the V gene TRBV9; 7 nucleotides agree with TRBD1. This CDR3 region has 17 residues. With V trimmed by 0 bases and J by 4 bases, 7 bases remained unmatched. The V gene's germline CDR1 is SGDLS and CDR2 YYNGEE. The CDR3 loop reads CASSVGDSHFYNSPLHF. The CDR3 bases are TGTGCCAGCAGCGTAGGGGACAGCCACTTTTATAATTCACCCCTCCACTTT.

This clone was seen once. The chain carries TRBV29-1 and TRBJ2-5; tentative D call: TRBD2 (7 bases). The CDR3 has 17 amino acids. CDR1 is SQVTM and CDR2 is ANQGSEA in the germline V gene. CDR3 sequence: CTYNFRGGKGSGETQYF. The CDR3 nucleotides read TGCACCTACAACTTCAGGGGAGGGAAGGGGAGTGGAGAGACCCAGTACTTC. The entire variable domain, with the rest obtained from reference TRBV29-1 and TRBJ2-5, is as follows: SAVISQKPSRDICQRGTSLTIQCQVDSQVTMMFWYRQQPGQSLTLIATANQGSEATYESGFVIDKFPISRPNLTFSTLTVSNMSPEDSSIYLCTYNFRGGKGSGETQYFGPGTRLLVL.

The chain links TRBV6-5 to TRBJ1-6, with TRBD1 as a possible D gene (5 bases). The CDR3 length is 16 residues. CDR1 MNHEY and CDR2 SVGAGI come from the germline V gene. Trimming cost V 0 bases and J 8 bases, with 14 bases left between them. The DNA of the CDR3 is TGTGCCAGCAGTTACTCGATGGGACCCCCGGATTCACCCCTCCACTTT. It codes for CASSYSMGPPDSPLHF.

The chain recombines TRBV7-9 with TRBJ2-3, with TRBD2 as a possible D gene (6 bases). Germline V gene sequence: CDR1 SEHNR, CDR2 FQNEAQ (reference sequence). V lost 2 bases to trimming and J lost 2 bases, with 20 bases between them. The CDR3 covers 18 residues. The CDR3 is CASSLISWGEESTDTQYF. The CDR3 DNA is TGTGCCAGCAGCTTAATCAGTTGGGGGGAGGAATCCACAGATACGCAGTATTTT.

The chain couples TRBV5-1 to TRBJ1-2; D not resolved. Per the germline V gene, CDR1 is SGHRS and CDR2 is YFSETQ. V was clipped by 1 base and J by 2 bases, with 6 bases between them. This CDR3 has 13 residues. The CDR3: CASSLTPNYGYTF. The CDR3 DNA follows: TGCGCCAGCAGCTTGACGCCAAACTATGGCTACACCTTC.

The chain links TRBV7-9 to TRBJ2-2; D is unclear. V was pared by 8 bases and J by 0 bases, with 7 bases between. This CDR3 comprises 13 residues. CDR1 is SEHNR and CDR2 is FQNEAQ in the germline V gene (reference sequence). In DNA, the CDR3 is TGTGCCAGCTGGCGCGCGAACACCGGGGAGCTGTTTTTT. Protein product: CASWRANTGELFF.

The rearrangement links TRBV5-6 to TRBJ1-1; no firm D call. The V end lost 2 bases, the J end lost 1 base, and 15 bases lay between the germline ends. This CDR3 is 16 amino acids long. Germline-derived CDR1 and CDR2 are SGHDT and YYEEEE. CDR3 sequence: CASSLREGSWNTEAFF. Here the CDR3 DNA reads TGTGCCAGCAGCTTAAGGGAGGGCAGCTGGAACACTGAAGCTTTCTTT.

V usage is TRBV7-2 and J usage is TRBJ2-1; 8 nucleotides match TRBD1. The V and J ends lost 1 base and 7 bases, in that order; junction bases with no gene match: 9. The CDR3 spans 16 residues. Per the germline V gene, CDR1 is SGHTA and CDR2 is FQGNSA. The CDR3 sequence: CASSLVGQGAWNEQFF. The CDR3 DNA is TGTGCCAGCAGCTTAGTCGGGCAGGGGGCTTGGAATGAGCAGTTCTTC.

V gene TRBV18 combines with J gene TRBJ1-1; D is undetermined. The CDR3 covers 12 residues. V was clipped by 1 base and J by 8 bases, with 8 bases between them. Germline-derived CDR1 and CDR2 are KGHSH and LQKENI. The CDR3 DNA reads TGTGCCAGCTCACCACAACCCAGAGAAGCTTTCTTT. Encoded protein: CASSPQPREAFF.

About this clone itself: Within the sample, other DNA sequences also encode this same CDR3. This chain joins TRBV7-9 and TRBJ1-2; tentatively, D is TRBD1 (6 bases). CDR3 length equals 12 residues. The germline V and J ends were trimmed by 4 bases and 3 bases, with 6 bases remaining between them. The germline V gene encodes CDR1 SEHNR and CDR2 FQNEAQ (reference sequence). The CDR3 sequence is CASSSGDYGYTF. The CDR3 DNA reads TGTGCCAGCAGCTCAGGGGACTATGGCTACACCTTC.